The rows below give T cell receptor beta chains drawn from one sample of a study of cytomegalovirus exposure and HLA in healthy donors. Profiling relied on immunoSEQ multiplex PCR, and the TCRdb table lists in-frame clones only, not all of them. In the table there are some 200,000 clones, 86% of which are singletons. Material for sequencing was PBMCs. Receptors were obtained from a man aged 30-40 years in good health and CMV-seropositive. Each CDR3 is given with its conserved first and last residue. A D gene is named only where the DNA matches it firmly. Only some rows state a clone size, as once, few, many or a class for expanded clones.

TRBV6-5,TRBD2,.,TRBJ2-3,CASSTSGGASDTQYF,TGTGCCAGCAGCACTAGCGGGGGGGCCTCAGATACGCAGTATTTT
TRBV6-7,.,.,TRBJ2-5,CARVVKRAGETQYF,TGTGCCAGAGTGGTCAAAAGGGCCGGCGAGACCCAGTACTTC
TRBV7-7,.,.,TRBJ2-1,CASSRTGSSYNEQFF,TGTGCTAGCAGCCGGACGGGGTCCTCCTACAATGAGCAGTTCTTC
TRBV5-1,TRBD2,.,TRBJ2-1,CASSLVQRGGDEQFF,TGCGCCAGCAGCTTGGTACAGCGGGGAGGCGATGAGCAGTTCTTC
TRBV11-2,TRBD1,.,TRBJ1-3,CASSPRQGSPGNTIYF,TGTGCCAGCAGCCCTCGACAGGGCTCCCCTGGAAACACCATATATTTT
TRBV5-1,.,.,TRBJ1-1,CASSLGRQYTEAFF,TGCGCCAGCAGCTTGGGACGACAGTACACTGAAGCTTTCTTT
TRBV28,.,few,TRBJ2-5,CASSPLQGYLQETQYF,TGTGCCAGCAGTCCCTTACAGGGTTATCTCCAAGAGACCCAGTACTTC
TRBV5-4,.,.,TRBJ2-1,CASSWGQGDEQFF,TGTGCCAGCAGCTGGGGGCAGGGTGATGAGCAGTTCTTC
TRBV4-2,.,.,TRBJ2-7,CASSQEWYGYEQYF,TGTGCCAGCAGCCAAGAATGGTATGGCTACGAGCAGTACTTC
TRBV19,.,.,TRBJ2-7,CASQGFPSYEQYF,TGTGCCAGTCAGGGCTTTCCCTCCTACGAGCAGTACTTC
TRBV4-1,TRBD2,.,TRBJ2-4,CASSQEGWTSVAKNIQYF,TGCGCCAGCAGCCAAGAAGGCTGGACTAGCGTAGCCAAAAACATTCAGTACTTC
TRBV29-1,.,.,TRBJ1-5,CSVQGGTEPQHF,TGCAGCGTCCAAGGGGGGACCGAGCCCCAGCATTTT
TRBV29-1,TRBD1,once,TRBJ2-1,CSVDPGQGANNEQFF,TGCAGCGTTGACCCCGGACAGGGAGCCAACAATGAGCAGTTCTTC
TRBV27,.,.,TRBJ2-5,CASRSIGQETQYF,TGTGCCAGCCGTTCCATCGGGCAAGAGACCCAGTACTTC
TRBV19,TRBD2,once,TRBJ2-1,CASSRRAGQAGLARDNEQFF,TGTGCCAGTAGTAGACGCGCCGGCCAAGCGGGGTTAGCTCGGGACAATGAGCAGTTCTTC
TRBV5-1,.,.,TRBJ2-2,CASTPAHYSGELFF,TGCGCCAGCACGCCGGCTCATTACTCCGGGGAGCTGTTTTTT
TRBV5-6,TRBD1,.,TRBJ2-7,CASGRDRYEQYF,TGTGCCAGCGGTCGGGACAGATACGAGCAGTACTTC
TRBV7-2,TRBD1,.,TRBJ2-5,CASCRDRGETQYF,TGTGCCAGCTGCCGGGACAGGGGAGAGACCCAGTACTTC
TRBV6-5,.,.,TRBJ1-1,CASSYQRGTEAFF,TGTGCCAGCAGTTACCAGAGGGGTACTGAAGCTTTCTTT
TRBV2,.,.,TRBJ1-1,CASREQGLGTEAFF,TGTGCCAGCAGAGAACAGGGCCTGGGCACTGAAGCTTTCTTT
TRBV7-3,.,.,TRBJ1-1,CASSLTVLGSEAFF,TGTGCCAGCAGCTTAACGGTCCTGGGTTCTGAAGCTTTCTTT
TRBV9,.,.,TRBJ1-5,CASSRGTSNQPQHF,TGTGCCAGCAGCAGGGGCACTTCTAATCAGCCCCAGCATTTT